Described below is a single T cell receptor (beta chain) sequence and its context. The antigen remains unidentified. The treatment denotes: around 19 received Ad26.COV2.S at low or high dose, single or two shots; several received placebo; per-sample allocation not given. Sample collection was performed on day 63 after the first vaccine or placebo injection. The sample comes from a study of Ad26.COV2.S vaccination and SARS-CoV-2 variants. The study, taken as a whole, reports: Ad26.COV2.S recipients had broader spike-specific TCRs (P = 0.0014).

V shed 4 bases and J shed 8 bases, with 8 bases lying between them. The CDR3 has 11 amino acids. Here immunoSEQ multiplex PCR was the method, and the copy in TCRdb shows in-frame clones only, minus some. The table shows fewer than 600,000 clones, with 89% occurring only once. The TCR comes from a person aged 18-65 years who received the Ad26.COV2.S COVID-19 vaccine or a placebo. The chain carries TRBV12-3 or TRBV12-4 and TRBJ1-1; no definite D call. The sequences come from peripheral blood, collected in a trial of Ad26.COV2.S vaccine versus placebo. CDR3 amino acids: CASSSGPEAFF. The CDR3 nucleotides read TGTGCCAGCAGTTCCGGCCCCGAAGCTTTCTTT.